This T cell receptor beta chain was profiled in a study of blood T cell repertoires in COVID-19 (dated by TCRdb to between 2020 and 2021). In the study overall: The collaborator samples originated in the United States, Italy and Spain and spanned the acute and convalescent phases of COVID-19. Samples were obtained from the ongoing ImmuneRACE study (first 160 participants) and from 1,254 subjects provided by 6 global collaborators. The repertoires were released in a freely available public database meant as a resource for research on the immune response to SARS-CoV-2. Where available, HLA class I and class II types were obtained from metadata supplied by the sample provider rather than from assay-based typing. The dataset comprised deeply sampled blood TCRbeta repertoires from subjects exposed to, actively infected with, or recovered from COVID-19. The material from the prospective study consisted of cDNA or gDNA derived from T cells, B-cell-depleted T cells, or PBMCs. The sample metadata nearly always contained a de-identified subject ID, COVID-19 status, age in years and sex.

TCRbeta CDR3 regions were amplified from genomic DNA by means of the immunoSEQ Assay, a bias-controlled multiplex PCR. As for the original processing: The number of nucleated cells in each sample was estimated by amplification of reference gene primers within the assay. To quantify the absolute abundance of each unique TCRbeta CDR3 rearrangement, sequence reads were collapsed and filtered. For each sample, productive Simpson clonality was calculated as the square root of Simpson's diversity index over productive rearrangements. Drawn from immuneACCESS, this table holds only the in-frame rearrangements with V and J called that TCRdb kept. Clones are partly lost; checked studies trace under half to an unresolved V gene and leave the rest unexplained. Clone size and the V and J calls come from that table; the DNA yielded D and trimming. This sample is represented by roughly 200,000 clones; around nine tenths of them were singletons. The ten largest account for roughly 6.2% of the sample.

General study outcomes and caveats: The amount of clinical and demographic metadata varied by source and participant and was provided uncurated.

Another Seattle source contributed samples from volunteer blood donors who had recovered from COVID-19. Collaborating institutions collected whole blood in K2EDTA tubes following their own protocols. Collaborator samples were shipped for TCRbeta analysis as frozen whole blood, isolated PBMCs, or DNA extracted from either sample type. As regards this clone: There is no known antigen for this receptor. Per-nucleotide qualities are absent, and no much larger clonotype sits a single base away.

The CDR3 numbers 15 residues from cysteine through phenylalanine. Only CDR3 DNA remains: 45 bases, in frame from the first base. Looking up the germline V gene (reference sequence) yields CDR1 SEHNR and CDR2 FQNEAQ. Trimming takes 4 bases from V and 1 base from J, and the germline ends sit 10 bases apart. The sample consisted of peripheral blood. This receptor was taken from a man aged 55 to 69 who had recovered from COVID-19. The rearranged segments are TRBV7-9 and TRBJ1-4, with TRBD1 perhaps the D gene, on 6 matching bases. The bases are TGTGCCAGCAGCTCCCTGACAGGAACTAATGAAAAACTGTTTTTT. This translates into CASSSLTGTNEKLFF.